These T cell receptor beta chains were read from a single sample in a study of blood T cell repertoires in COVID-19. Profiling relied on immunoSEQ multiplex PCR, and the TCRdb table lists in-frame clones only, not all of them. The table lists approximately 50,000 clones, 81% of them singletons. The sample consisted of peripheral blood. The receptors stem from an elderly woman with COVID-19, enrolled during active disease. Both conserved end residues are part of each CDR3. Fields, in order: CDR3 protein, V gene, D gene, J gene, CDR3 length, clone size. The D gene is left open where the match is weak. Part of the rows lack a size; the others show once, few, many or a class for expanded clones.

CASSLGGSSYNEQFF,TRBV5-1,-,TRBJ2-1,15,-
CASSLGRTTGELFF,TRBV11-3,-,TRBJ2-2,14,-
CASSSFLAGGNNEQFF,TRBV6-2/TRBV6-3,TRBD2,TRBJ2-1,16,once
CASTPIGGSQETQYF,TRBV28,TRBD2,TRBJ2-5,15,-
CASQDRGLTDTQYF,TRBV19,TRBD1,TRBJ2-3,14,-
CASSFDSEKLFF,TRBV28,-,TRBJ1-4,12,-
CASSVGFSGNIDEQYF,TRBV9,-,TRBJ2-7,16,-
CASSPVAGGLETQYF,TRBV18,TRBD2,TRBJ2-5,15,-
CASRRGLAGVITDTQYF,TRBV19,TRBD2,TRBJ2-3,17,few
CASRTGSNQPQHF,TRBV27,TRBD1,TRBJ1-5,13,-
CASSQDRSGGSGYTF,TRBV4-1,-,TRBJ1-2,15,once
CASRGTGGNTGELFF,TRBV2,TRBD1,TRBJ2-2,15,-
CASSLRGSGANVLTF,TRBV28,-,TRBJ2-6,15,-
CASSGSGSSYNEQFF,TRBV5-1,TRBD2,TRBJ2-1,15,-
CASSSQGGQYF,TRBV7-9,-,TRBJ2-7,11,-
CASFEGRGRTNTGELFF,TRBV27,TRBD2,TRBJ2-2,17,-
CASRGQETQYF,TRBV6-6,-,TRBJ2-5,11,-
CSVVAGYNQPQHF,TRBV29-1,-,TRBJ1-5,13,-
CASSPGTSGRALADTQYF,TRBV9,TRBD2,TRBJ2-3,18,-
CASSSSRTSGRETQYF,TRBV27,TRBD2,TRBJ2-5,16,-
CASSWGGGDKDSPLHF,TRBV7-9,-,TRBJ1-6,16,-
CASSFGGAYEQYF,TRBV5-1,-,TRBJ2-7,13,-
CASSVGPDSSYEQYF,TRBV9,-,TRBJ2-7,15,-
CASSRQGVGETQYF,TRBV18,TRBD1,TRBJ2-5,14,-
CASHSVASGRGVYEQYF,TRBV27,TRBD2,TRBJ2-7,17,-
CASSPVNSGANVLTF,TRBV6-5,-,TRBJ2-6,15,-
CASSQRGGNYGYTF,TRBV3-1/TRBV3-2,-,TRBJ1-2,14,-
CASQRGATDTQYF,TRBV19,-,TRBJ2-3,13,-
CSVGTGGVYEQYF,TRBV29-1,TRBD1,TRBJ2-7,13,few
CASRGQSNQPQHF,TRBV10-2,-,TRBJ1-5,13,-
CASSLAPKGFTEAFF,TRBV5-1,-,TRBJ1-1,15,-
CASSQVMGQAYGYTF,TRBV14,-,TRBJ1-2,15,-
CASTVAEGKGAPLHF,TRBV2,-,TRBJ1-6,15,-
CASSPSYEQYF,TRBV2,-,TRBJ2-7,11,once
CASGLVSGNSPLHF,TRBV12-5,-,TRBJ1-6,14,-
CASSSRQVKGDRSYNEQFF,TRBV5-8,-,TRBJ2-1,19,few
CASSPGQGITGELFF,TRBV18,TRBD1,TRBJ2-2,15,-
CAIRIVDTGNEQFF,TRBV10-3,-,TRBJ2-1,14,-
CASRYGTDKPGNTIYF,TRBV21-1,-,TRBJ1-3,16,-
CASNPGLAARGTQYF,TRBV6-5,TRBD2,TRBJ2-3,15,-
CASRLAGGPDTQYF,TRBV19,TRBD2,TRBJ2-3,14,-
CASSQRSGRLETQYF,TRBV7-2,TRBD2,TRBJ2-5,15,once
CASSQVQGEETQYF,TRBV3-1/TRBV3-2,TRBD1,TRBJ2-5,14,-
CASSFSTGTGGEQYF,TRBV5-1,TRBD1,TRBJ2-7,15,-